These T cell receptor beta chains were read from a single sample in a study of OX40 agonist ivuxolimab in advanced cancers. Sequencing was performed with immunoSEQ multiplex PCR; in TCRdb, only in-frame clones are kept and a portion is missing. Of around 72,000 clones in the sample, about nine tenths are singletons; the top ten hold roughly 8.2%. The starting material was CD4+ or CD8+ T cells sorted from blood, obtained in a trial of the OX40 agonist ivuxolimab. Every receptor here comes from an adult with an advanced solid tumor such as melanoma, head and neck, liver or kidney cancer. CDR3s include the opening cysteine and the closing phenylalanine or tryptophan. The D gene is left open where the match is weak. Clone size is stated in some rows and not others, as once, few, many or a class when expanded.

DNA: TGCGCCAGCAGCTTGGGCGGGGGGAGCGCAGATACGCAGTATTTT
CDR3: CASSLGGGSADTQYF
D: TRBD2
size: NA
J: TRBJ2-3
V: TRBV5-1

DNA: TGTGCCAGCTCACCAATGGCGGGGTCCTACAATGAGCAGTTCTTC
CDR3: CASSPMAGSYNEQFF
D: NA
size: NA
J: TRBJ2-1
V: TRBV18

DNA: TGTGCCAGCAGCTTTCCAGGGGTCACACTAAACAATGAGCAGTTCTTC
CDR3: CASSFPGVTLNNEQFF
D: NA
size: NA
J: TRBJ2-1
V: TRBV7-2

DNA: TGCGCCAGCAGCCGGGGCGGGGGGACCTCCTCCTACGAGCAGTACTTC
CDR3: CASSRGGGTSSYEQYF
D: TRBD2
size: NA
J: TRBJ2-7
V: TRBV4-1

DNA: TGTGCCAGCAGCTCCGACAGGTCTAGCTCCTACGAGCAGTACTTC
CDR3: CASSSDRSSSYEQYF
D: NA
size: NA
J: TRBJ2-7
V: TRBV7-2

DNA: TGTGCCAGCAGCTTAGATCCAGGGGAGTACGAGCAGTACTTC
CDR3: CASSLDPGEYEQYF
D: NA
size: NA
J: TRBJ2-7
V: TRBV7-2

DNA: TGTGCTAGTGGTTTCCCAGGAGCTTTCTTT
CDR3: CASGFPGAFF
D: NA
size: once
J: TRBJ1-1
V: TRBV12-5

DNA: TGTGCCAGCAAGAGCAGTAATTCAAATTCACCCCTCCACTTT
CDR3: CASKSSNSNSPLHF
D: NA
size: NA
J: TRBJ1-6
V: TRBV7-2

DNA: TGTGCCAGCAGCGACGGGACAGCCTACGAGCAGTACTTC
CDR3: CASSDGTAYEQYF
D: TRBD1
size: NA
J: TRBJ2-7
V: TRBV7-9

DNA: TGTGCCAGCATCGGGATGAACACTGAAGCTTTCTTT
CDR3: CASIGMNTEAFF
D: NA
size: NA
J: TRBJ1-1
V: TRBV6-5

DNA: TGTGCCAGCAGCTCCCGTAGCAATCAGCCCCAGCATTTT
CDR3: CASSSRSNQPQHF
D: NA
size: few
J: TRBJ1-5
V: TRBV5-6

DNA: TGTGCCAGCACCTCACCGGGACAGACCTACGAGCAGTACTTC
CDR3: CASTSPGQTYEQYF
D: TRBD1
size: NA
J: TRBJ2-7
V: TRBV6-1

DNA: TGTGCCAGCAGTCCGACTGGAGGCCAGCCCCAGCATTTT
CDR3: CASSPTGGQPQHF
D: NA
size: NA
J: TRBJ1-5
V: TRBV6-5

DNA: TGTGCCAGTCTAGGCGACGCTCTCACAGATACGCAGTATTTT
CDR3: CASLGDALTDTQYF
D: NA
size: NA
J: TRBJ2-3
V: TRBV19

DNA: TGCGCCAGCAGCCAACTGGGACAGGGGTCCTACAATGAGCAGTTCTTC
CDR3: CASSQLGQGSYNEQFF
D: TRBD1
size: once
J: TRBJ2-1
V: TRBV5-1

DNA: TGCAGTGCTAGATGGGTGGGCGAGCAGTACTTC
CDR3: CSARWVGEQYF
D: NA
size: NA
J: TRBJ2-7
V: TRBV20-1

DNA: TGCGCCAGCAGCTTGTTGGGCGGGACGGATTCTGGAAACACCATATATTTT
CDR3: CASSLLGGTDSGNTIYF
D: NA
size: NA
J: TRBJ1-3
V: TRBV5-1

DNA: TGTGCCAGCAGCGCACGGGACAGCTTCAATTCACCCCTCCACTTT
CDR3: CASSARDSFNSPLHF
D: TRBD1
size: NA
J: TRBJ1-6
V: TRBV7-2

DNA: TGTGTAAGGGAGGAGTTCTACGAGCAGTACTTC
CDR3: CVREEFYEQYF
D: NA
size: few
J: TRBJ2-7
V: TRBV6-5

DNA: TGTGCCAGCAGTTACTCGAGGGGGGATGAGCAGTACTTC
CDR3: CASSYSRGDEQYF
D: NA
size: NA
J: TRBJ2-7
V: TRBV6-6

DNA: TGTGCCAGCCTTCCCGACAGGCTCCTCTACGAGCAGTACTTC
CDR3: CASLPDRLLYEQYF
D: NA
size: few
J: TRBJ2-7
V: TRBV6-1

DNA: TGTGCCAGCAGCTTAGCGCTCGGGGGCCAGGGGGAGCTGTTTTTT
CDR3: CASSLALGGQGELFF
D: NA
size: NA
J: TRBJ2-2
V: TRBV7-2

DNA: TGTGCCAGCAGCTTCGATCGAGCCAACTATGGCTACACCTTC
CDR3: CASSFDRANYGYTF
D: NA
size: NA
J: TRBJ1-2
V: TRBV11-1

DNA: TGTGCCAGCAGCTTGATAGGCGGGGATCATCAGCCCCAGCATTTT
CDR3: CASSLIGGDHQPQHF
D: NA
size: NA
J: TRBJ1-5
V: TRBV5-6

DNA: TGTGCCAGCAGCCAAGCTCCCGGGACGAACTATGGCTACACCTTC
CDR3: CASSQAPGTNYGYTF
D: NA
size: once
J: TRBJ1-2
V: TRBV4-2

DNA: TGTGCCAGCAGCTTTCGGGCAGGGTCTTCAGGAAACACCATATATTTT
CDR3: CASSFRAGSSGNTIYF
D: NA
size: NA
J: TRBJ1-3
V: TRBV7-9

DNA: TGTGCCAGCAGCCAAGAATCAGGGTGGGATGAAAAACTGTTTTTT
CDR3: CASSQESGWDEKLFF
D: NA
size: NA
J: TRBJ1-4
V: TRBV4-2

DNA: TGCGCCAGCAGCTTCCCAACAGGGGGCGCCCACACTGAAGCTTTCTTT
CDR3: CASSFPTGGAHTEAFF
D: TRBD1
size: NA
J: TRBJ1-1
V: TRBV5-1

DNA: TGTGCCAGCGCCGGAAGATACTGGAGCACAGATACGCAGTATTTT
CDR3: CASAGRYWSTDTQYF
D: NA
size: NA
J: TRBJ2-3
V: TRBV27

DNA: TGTGCCAGCAGCTGGGGAAGGGGCTACGAGCAGTACTTC
CDR3: CASSWGRGYEQYF
D: NA
size: NA
J: TRBJ2-7
V: TRBV7-8

DNA: TGTGCCAGCAGCGAGACTGCCGGTGTTGGCTACACCTTC
CDR3: CASSETAGVGYTF
D: NA
size: NA
J: TRBJ1-2
V: TRBV7-2

DNA: TGTGCCAGCAGGACAGGCGCTGAAGCTTTCTTT
CDR3: CASRTGAEAFF
D: NA
size: NA
J: TRBJ1-1
V: TRBV11-1

DNA: TGCGCCAGCAGCTTTAGCGGGGGGCAGGGAAATGAGCAGTTCTTC
CDR3: CASSFSGGQGNEQFF
D: TRBD2
size: NA
J: TRBJ2-1
V: TRBV5-1

DNA: TGTGCCAGCAGTTACTACTCGGGACAGGGGACTTCACCCCTCCACTTT
CDR3: CASSYYSGQGTSPLHF
D: TRBD1
size: few
J: TRBJ1-6
V: TRBV6-5

DNA: TGTGCCAGCCGGGGACAGGGGCGCGGCTACACCTTC
CDR3: CASRGQGRGYTF
D: TRBD1
size: NA
J: TRBJ1-2
V: TRBV6-5

DNA: TGCGCCACCTCCCGACAGAGCACAGATACGCAGTATTTT
CDR3: CATSRQSTDTQYF
D: NA
size: NA
J: TRBJ2-3
V: TRBV5-1

DNA: TGTGCCAGCAGCCGGGACAGGAACACTGAAGCTTTCTTT
CDR3: CASSRDRNTEAFF
D: TRBD1
size: NA
J: TRBJ1-1
V: TRBV7-3

DNA: TGTGCCAGCAGCTCTCAGCGAAGTGGGGGCACTGAAGCTTTCTTT
CDR3: CASSSQRSGGTEAFF
D: NA
size: NA
J: TRBJ1-1
V: TRBV11-3

DNA: TGTGCCAGCAGTCTCGGGACAGGGGGAACTGAAGCTTTCTTT
CDR3: CASSLGTGGTEAFF
D: TRBD1
size: once
J: TRBJ1-1
V: TRBV2

DNA: TGCGCCAGCAGCGGGGGACAGGGGTCCTCTGGGGCCAACGTCCTGACTTTC
CDR3: CASSGGQGSSGANVLTF
D: TRBD1
size: NA
J: TRBJ2-6
V: TRBV5-1

DNA: TGTGCCAGCTCTGGACAGGGGAGGACCCAGTACTTC
CDR3: CASSGQGRTQYF
D: TRBD1
size: few
J: TRBJ2-5
V: TRBV18

DNA: TGCGCCAGCAGCTTGTATGAGATTGGGAACACTGAAGCTTTCTTT
CDR3: CASSLYEIGNTEAFF
D: NA
size: once
J: TRBJ1-1
V: TRBV5-1

DNA: TGTGCCAGCGGGGGTAGGAGGGGAGGCAATCAGCCCCAGCATTTT
CDR3: CASGGRRGGNQPQHF
D: NA
size: NA
J: TRBJ1-5
V: TRBV2

DNA: TGTGCCATCAGTGAGCCTGGAGGGACAGGGGTTGACTATGGCTACACCTTC
CDR3: CAISEPGGTGVDYGYTF
D: TRBD1
size: NA
J: TRBJ1-2
V: TRBV10-3

DNA: TGTGCCAGCAGCGTGAGTTGGGTTGACTCACCCCTCCACTTT
CDR3: CASSVSWVDSPLHF
D: NA
size: NA
J: TRBJ1-6
V: TRBV9

DNA: TGTGCCAGCAGTTTATCCAGCACAGATACGCAGTATTTT
CDR3: CASSLSSTDTQYF
D: NA
size: NA
J: TRBJ2-3
V: TRBV6-6

DNA: TGTGCCAGCACCCAGTATCGGGGGCAGCCCCAGCATTTT
CDR3: CASTQYRGQPQHF
D: NA
size: NA
J: TRBJ1-5
V: TRBV6-1

DNA: TGTGCAAGTCGCTTCCACACGGGACAGGTTCACTCACCCCTCCACTTT
CDR3: CASRFHTGQVHSPLHF
D: NA
size: NA
J: TRBJ1-6
V: TRBV12-2

DNA: TGTGCCAGCAGCTTAGCAGGGGGCGTTCAGCCCCAGCATTTT
CDR3: CASSLAGGVQPQHF
D: TRBD1
size: NA
J: TRBJ1-5
V: TRBV7-9

DNA: TGTGCCAGCAGTTGGACAGGGGGATTCGGAAACACCATATATTTT
CDR3: CASSWTGGFGNTIYF
D: TRBD1
size: NA
J: TRBJ1-3
V: TRBV2

DNA: TGTGCCAGTAGCCCAACGGGGTCGGGGACAGGGGCCGGCTACACCTTC
CDR3: CASSPTGSGTGAGYTF
D: TRBD1
size: NA
J: TRBJ1-2
V: TRBV19

DNA: TGTGCCAGTTCTCAACGGGCCAGGGCCTTCTCCTACAATGAGCAGTTCTTC
CDR3: CASSQRARAFSYNEQFF
D: NA
size: NA
J: TRBJ2-1
V: TRBV19

DNA: TGTGCCAGCTCACGCGAGGGACAGACGAACACTGAAGCTTTCTTT
CDR3: CASSREGQTNTEAFF
D: TRBD1
size: NA
J: TRBJ1-1
V: TRBV18

DNA: TGCGCCAGCTCCGGATCAGGGGGCCACTACAATGAGCAGTTCTTC
CDR3: CASSGSGGHYNEQFF
D: TRBD1
size: few
J: TRBJ2-1
V: TRBV5-1

DNA: TGTGCCAGCTCGCCTTCCGGGACAGGGGGGAGCTCACCCCTCCACTTT
CDR3: CASSPSGTGGSSPLHF
D: TRBD1
size: NA
J: TRBJ1-6
V: TRBV18

DNA: TGTGCCAGCAGCTTAGCCCGCACAGGGGGGAGAGATACGCAGTATTTT
CDR3: CASSLARTGGRDTQYF
D: TRBD1
size: NA
J: TRBJ2-3
V: TRBV7-2

DNA: TGCGCCAGCAGCTTGGCGGTCACCTCCTACGAGCAGTACTTC
CDR3: CASSLAVTSYEQYF
D: NA
size: NA
J: TRBJ2-7
V: TRBV5-1

DNA: TGTGCCATCAGGACAGGGGGAGGTGAGACCCAGTACTTC
CDR3: CAIRTGGGETQYF
D: TRBD1
size: NA
J: TRBJ2-5
V: TRBV10-3

DNA: TGTGCCAGCAGCTTAAATAGGGGGAACACTGAAGCTTTCTTT
CDR3: CASSLNRGNTEAFF
D: NA
size: NA
J: TRBJ1-1
V: TRBV7-3

DNA: TGCGCCAGCAGCTTGGCGGCCTTTAACACAGATACGCAGTATTTT
CDR3: CASSLAAFNTDTQYF
D: NA
size: once
J: TRBJ2-3
V: TRBV5-1